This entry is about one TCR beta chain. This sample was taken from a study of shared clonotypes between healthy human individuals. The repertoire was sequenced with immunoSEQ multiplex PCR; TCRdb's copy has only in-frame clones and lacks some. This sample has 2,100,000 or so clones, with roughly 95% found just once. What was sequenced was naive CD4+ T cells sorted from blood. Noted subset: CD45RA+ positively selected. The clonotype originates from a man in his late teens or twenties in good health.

CDR3 residues: CASSVGLAHYNEQFF. CDR3 in DNA: TGTGCCAGCAGCGTAGGACTAGCGCATTACAATGAGCAGTTCTTC. The genes are TRBV9 and TRBJ2-1; TRBD2 matches at 8 bases. Germline V gene data show CDR1 as SGDLS and CDR2 as YYNGEE. Trimming took 0 bases from V and 4 from J; bases not matched to a gene: 3. The CDR3 length is 15 residues.